This T cell receptor (beta chain) is drawn from a study of metastatic and nonmetastatic thyroid tumors. This CDR3 spans 14 amino acids. V was pared by 0 bases and J by 3 bases, with 6 bases between. Germline values: CDR1 SGHAT, CDR2 FQNNGV. Authors' processing steps: The authors used CDR3 differences across clinicopathological groups to build a distant-metastasis classifier for papillary thyroid cancer. TCRdb re-analyzed the PCR reads through MiXCR. Here the V and J calls rest on TCRdb's processing, not on the authors' analysis. The sample carries fewer than 70,000 clones, just under 30% recorded once. There were no patients who had received any treatment before thyroid surgery.

Sample: blood. The chain joins TRBV11-2 to TRBJ1-3; D uncertain. This receptor was identified in a female donor with papillary thyroid cancer or a benign thyroid nodule (not recorded which). Some clones in this sample may be carry-over from other donors' samples. The CDR3 DNA is TGTGCCAGCAGCTTAGATCGGGATGGAAACACCATATATTTT. Translated: CASSLDRDGNTIYF.